The source of this T cell receptor beta chain is a study of Graves' ophthalmopathy and Graves' hyperthyroidism. Study-wide findings and caveats: Blood contained most expanded thyroid clonotypes exceeding 0.001 frequency. Sensitivity reached roughly 70% and specificity 72% to 80% when the model predicted ophthalmopathy progression.

In its sample, this clonotype was seen many times. The antigen is not known. Other autoimmune diseases, uncontrolled infections, pregnancy or lactation excluded patients from enrollment. Someone took the PBMCs out of approximately 9.2 ml of fresh peripheral blood. This CDR3 contains 15 residues. The germline CDR1 and CDR2 sequences are MNHEY and SVGEGT. The V gene lost 1 base and the J gene lost 2 bases, with 12 bases spanning the gap. RNA transcripts served as template for amplifying TCR beta CDR3 sequences. First-round RT-PCR relied on HTBI primers, and a second-round multiplex PCR came next. MiXCR, applied by TCRdb to the multiplex PCR reads, yields one record per CDR3 protein. The table records just over 400,000 distinct CDR3 sequences, about 21% of them present only once.

Specimen: peripheral blood. The rearrangement links TRBV6-2 or TRBV6-3 to TRBJ2-7, with a tentative D call TRBD1 (6 bases). The TCR sequence derives from a woman aged 18-35 years with stable Graves' hyperthyroidism. The CDR3 nucleotides are TGTGCCAGCAGTTACTATGGCAGGGGAGCCTACGAGCAGTACTTC. Protein: CASSYYGRGAYEQYF.